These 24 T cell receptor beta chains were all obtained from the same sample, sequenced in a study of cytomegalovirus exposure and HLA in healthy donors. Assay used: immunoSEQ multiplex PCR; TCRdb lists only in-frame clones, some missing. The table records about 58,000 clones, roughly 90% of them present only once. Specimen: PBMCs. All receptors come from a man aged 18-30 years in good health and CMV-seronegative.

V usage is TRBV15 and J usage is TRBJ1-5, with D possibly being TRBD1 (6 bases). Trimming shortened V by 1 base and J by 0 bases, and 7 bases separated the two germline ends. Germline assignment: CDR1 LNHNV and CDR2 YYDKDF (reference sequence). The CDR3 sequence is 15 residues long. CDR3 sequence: CATSRGTDSNQPQHF. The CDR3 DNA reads TGTGCCACCAGCAGAGGGACAGATAGCAATCAGCCCCAGCATTTT.

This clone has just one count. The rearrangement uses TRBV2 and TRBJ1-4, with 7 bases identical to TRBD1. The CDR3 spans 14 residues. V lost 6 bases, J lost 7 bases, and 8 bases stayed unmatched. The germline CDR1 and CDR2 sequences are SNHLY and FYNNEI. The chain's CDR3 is CASRQTGIGEKLFF. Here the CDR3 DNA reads TGTGCCAGCAGACAGACAGGGATCGGTGAAAAACTGTTTTTT.

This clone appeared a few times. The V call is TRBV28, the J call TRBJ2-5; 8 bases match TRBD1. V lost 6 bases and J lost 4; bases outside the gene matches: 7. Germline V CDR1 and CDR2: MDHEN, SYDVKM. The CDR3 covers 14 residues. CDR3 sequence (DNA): TGTGCCAGCAGGAGAAGGACAGGGCGAGAGACCCAGTACTTC. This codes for CASRRRTGRETQYF.

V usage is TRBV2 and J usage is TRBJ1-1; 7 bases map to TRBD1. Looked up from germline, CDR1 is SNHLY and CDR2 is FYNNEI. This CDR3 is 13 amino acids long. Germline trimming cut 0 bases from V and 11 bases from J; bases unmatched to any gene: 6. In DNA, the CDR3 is TGTGCCAGCAGTGAAGCGCCAACAGGGGTTGCTTTCTTT. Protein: CASSEAPTGVAFF.

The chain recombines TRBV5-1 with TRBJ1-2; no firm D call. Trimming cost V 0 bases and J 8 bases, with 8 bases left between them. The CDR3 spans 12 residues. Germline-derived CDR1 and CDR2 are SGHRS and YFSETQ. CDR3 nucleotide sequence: TGCGCCAGCAGCTTGGATGCAGAAGGCTACACCTTC. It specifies CASSLDAEGYTF.

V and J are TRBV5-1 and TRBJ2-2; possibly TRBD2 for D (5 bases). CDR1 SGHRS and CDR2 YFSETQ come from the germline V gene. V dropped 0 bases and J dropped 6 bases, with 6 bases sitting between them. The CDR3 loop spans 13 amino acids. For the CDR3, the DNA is TGCGCCAGCAGCTTGGGGGGAGCCGGGGAGCTGTTTTTT. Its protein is CASSLGGAGELFF.

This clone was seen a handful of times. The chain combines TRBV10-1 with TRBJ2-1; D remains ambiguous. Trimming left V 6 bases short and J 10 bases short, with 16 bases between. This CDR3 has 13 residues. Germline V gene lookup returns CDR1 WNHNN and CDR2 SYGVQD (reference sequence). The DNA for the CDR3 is TGCGCCAGCAGAGGCCCGACTGATTTCGAGCAGTTCTTC. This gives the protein CASRGPTDFEQFF.

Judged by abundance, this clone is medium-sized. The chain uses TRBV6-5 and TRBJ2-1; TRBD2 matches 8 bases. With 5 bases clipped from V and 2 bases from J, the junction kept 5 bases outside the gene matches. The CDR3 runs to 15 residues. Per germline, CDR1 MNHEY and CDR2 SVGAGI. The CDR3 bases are TGTGCCAGCAGTAAACTAGCGGAGGCCTACAATGAGCAGTTCTTC. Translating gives CASSKLAEAYNEQFF.

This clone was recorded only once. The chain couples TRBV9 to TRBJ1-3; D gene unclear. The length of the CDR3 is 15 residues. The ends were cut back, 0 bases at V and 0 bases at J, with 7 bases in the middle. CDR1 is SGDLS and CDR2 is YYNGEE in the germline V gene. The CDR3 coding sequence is TGTGCCAGCAGCGTAGGTCCACTCTCTGGAAACACCATATATTTT. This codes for CASSVGPLSGNTIYF.

Here the CDR3 reads CASSVSRGLGGYTF. CDR3 DNA: TGTGCCAGCAGCGTATCCCGAGGACTGGGTGGCTACACCTTC. This chain links TRBV9 with TRBJ1-2; D gene ambiguous. CDR3 length: 14 amino acids. V was cut by 1 base and J by 7 bases, with 14 bases left in between. Germline V gene lookup returns CDR1 SGDLS and CDR2 YYNGEE.

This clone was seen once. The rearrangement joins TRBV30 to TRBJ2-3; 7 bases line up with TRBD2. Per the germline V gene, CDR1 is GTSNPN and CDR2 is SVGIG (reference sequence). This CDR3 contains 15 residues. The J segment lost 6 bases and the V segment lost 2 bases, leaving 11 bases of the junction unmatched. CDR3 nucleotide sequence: TGTGCCTGGAGTTGGGCGGGAGTGCGGTCCGATACGCAGTATTTT. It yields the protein CAWSWAGVRSDTQYF.

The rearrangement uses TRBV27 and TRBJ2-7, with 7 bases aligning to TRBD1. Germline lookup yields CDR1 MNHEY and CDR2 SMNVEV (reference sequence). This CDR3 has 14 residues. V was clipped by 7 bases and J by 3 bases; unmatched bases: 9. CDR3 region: CASKDREGSYEQYF. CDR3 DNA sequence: TGTGCCAGCAAAGACAGGGAAGGAAGCTACGAGCAGTACTTC.

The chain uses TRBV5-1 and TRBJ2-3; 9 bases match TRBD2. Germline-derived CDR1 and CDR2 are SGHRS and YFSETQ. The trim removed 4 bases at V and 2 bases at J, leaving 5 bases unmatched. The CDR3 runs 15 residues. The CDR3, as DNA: TGCGCCAGCAGCGTTTTAGCGGGGGCCACAGATACGCAGTATTTT. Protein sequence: CASSVLAGATDTQYF.

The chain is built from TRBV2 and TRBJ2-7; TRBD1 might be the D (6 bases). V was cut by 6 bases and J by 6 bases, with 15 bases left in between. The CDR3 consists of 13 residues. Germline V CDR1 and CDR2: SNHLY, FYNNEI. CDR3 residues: CASRGQGTSEQYF. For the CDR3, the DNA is TGTGCCAGCAGAGGCCAGGGGACATCCGAGCAGTACTTC.

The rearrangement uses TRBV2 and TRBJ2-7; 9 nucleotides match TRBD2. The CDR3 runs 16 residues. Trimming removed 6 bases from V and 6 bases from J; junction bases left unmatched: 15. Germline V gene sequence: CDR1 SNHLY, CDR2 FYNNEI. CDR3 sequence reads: CASRFLAGGPQGEQYF. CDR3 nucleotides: TGTGCCAGCAGGTTCCTCGCGGGAGGGCCACAGGGCGAGCAGTACTTC.

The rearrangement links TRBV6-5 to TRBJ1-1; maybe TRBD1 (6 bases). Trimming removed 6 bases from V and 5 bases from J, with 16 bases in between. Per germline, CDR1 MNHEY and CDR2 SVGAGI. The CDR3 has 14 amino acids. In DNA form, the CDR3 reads TGTGCCAGCAGACCACAGGGTATCTATACTGAAGCTTTCTTT. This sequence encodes CASRPQGIYTEAFF.

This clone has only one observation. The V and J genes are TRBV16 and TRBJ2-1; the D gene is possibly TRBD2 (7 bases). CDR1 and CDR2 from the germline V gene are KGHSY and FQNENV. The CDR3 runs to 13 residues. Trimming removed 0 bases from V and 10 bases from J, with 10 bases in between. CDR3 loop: CASSQSGGGEQFF. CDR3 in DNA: TGTGCCAGCAGCCAATCGGGAGGGGGGGAGCAGTTCTTC.

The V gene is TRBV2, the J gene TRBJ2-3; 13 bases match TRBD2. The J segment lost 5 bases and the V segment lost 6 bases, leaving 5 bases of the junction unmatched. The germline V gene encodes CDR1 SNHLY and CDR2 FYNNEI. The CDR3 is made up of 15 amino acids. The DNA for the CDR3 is TGTGCCAGCAGCCTACTAGCGGGAGGGTTAGATACGCAGTATTTT. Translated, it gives CASSLLAGGLDTQYF.

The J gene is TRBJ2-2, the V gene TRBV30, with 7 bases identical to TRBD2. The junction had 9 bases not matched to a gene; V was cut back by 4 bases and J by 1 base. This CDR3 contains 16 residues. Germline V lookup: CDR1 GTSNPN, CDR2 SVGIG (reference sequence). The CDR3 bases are TGTGCCTGGATCAACTGGGCTAGCGGGAACACCGGGGAGCTGTTTTTT. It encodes CAWINWASGNTGELFF.

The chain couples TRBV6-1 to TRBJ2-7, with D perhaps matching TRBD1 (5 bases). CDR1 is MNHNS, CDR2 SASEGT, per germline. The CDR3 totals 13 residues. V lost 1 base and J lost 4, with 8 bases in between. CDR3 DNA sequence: TGTGCCAGCAGTGAAGGACAGCTGTACGAGCAGTACTTC. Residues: CASSEGQLYEQYF.

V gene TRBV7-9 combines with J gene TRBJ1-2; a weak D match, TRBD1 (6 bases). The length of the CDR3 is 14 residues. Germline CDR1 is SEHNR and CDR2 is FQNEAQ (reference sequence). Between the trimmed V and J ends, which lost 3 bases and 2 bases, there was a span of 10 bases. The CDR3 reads CASSLMDSNYGYTF. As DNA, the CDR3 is TGTGCCAGCAGCTTGATGGACAGCAACTATGGCTACACCTTC.

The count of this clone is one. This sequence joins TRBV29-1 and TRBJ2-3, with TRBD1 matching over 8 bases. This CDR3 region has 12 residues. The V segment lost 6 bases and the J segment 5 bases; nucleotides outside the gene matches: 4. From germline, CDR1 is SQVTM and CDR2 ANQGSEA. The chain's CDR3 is CSVRQGIDTQYF. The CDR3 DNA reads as TGCAGCGTCCGACAGGGGATAGATACGCAGTATTTT.

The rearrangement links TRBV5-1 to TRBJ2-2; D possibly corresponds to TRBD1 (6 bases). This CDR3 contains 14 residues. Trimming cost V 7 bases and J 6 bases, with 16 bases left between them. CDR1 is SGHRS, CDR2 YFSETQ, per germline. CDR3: CASRRGGTSGELFF. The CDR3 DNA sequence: TGCGCCAGCCGCCGAGGGGGAACGTCCGGGGAGCTGTTTTTT.

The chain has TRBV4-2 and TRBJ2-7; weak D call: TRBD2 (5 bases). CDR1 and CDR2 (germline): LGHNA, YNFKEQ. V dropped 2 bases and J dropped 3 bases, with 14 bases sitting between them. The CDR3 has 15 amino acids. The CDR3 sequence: CASSQSQDFYYEQYF. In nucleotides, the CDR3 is TGTGCCAGCAGCCAATCTCAGGACTTTTACTACGAGCAGTACTTC.